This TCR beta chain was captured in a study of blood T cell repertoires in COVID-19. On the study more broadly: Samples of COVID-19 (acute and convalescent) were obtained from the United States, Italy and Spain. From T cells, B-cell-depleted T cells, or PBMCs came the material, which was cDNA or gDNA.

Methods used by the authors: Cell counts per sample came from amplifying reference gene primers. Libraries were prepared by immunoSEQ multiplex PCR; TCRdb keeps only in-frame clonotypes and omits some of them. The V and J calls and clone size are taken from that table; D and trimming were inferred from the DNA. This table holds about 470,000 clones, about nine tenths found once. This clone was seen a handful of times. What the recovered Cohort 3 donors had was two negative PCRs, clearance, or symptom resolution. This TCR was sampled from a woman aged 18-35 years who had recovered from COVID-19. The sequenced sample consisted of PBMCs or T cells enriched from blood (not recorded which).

In nucleotides, the CDR3 is TGCGCCAGCAGTAATCAAGGGGTAGGATTAATGCAGTTCTTC. This translates into CASSNQGVGLMQFF. The chain uses TRBV10-2 and TRBJ2-1; weak D call: TRBD1 (5 bases). Germline V lookup: CDR1 WSHSY, CDR2 SAAADI. The V end was cut by 5 bases, the J end by 12 bases, with 20 bases between. The CDR3 has 14 residues.